This note documents a single T cell receptor beta chain sequence. An end of the junction does not agree with germline; a read error may underlie this. The data stem from a study of blood T cell repertoires in COVID-19. Generated by immunoSEQ multiplex PCR, the TCRdb table keeps only in-frame clones and is missing some. This table has tens of thousands of clones, roughly four fifths appearing once. The CDR3 contains 17 residues. Germline CDR1 SGHTA, CDR2 FQGNSA. The chain joins TRBV7-2 to TRBJ1-2; 8 nucleotides agree with TRBD1. Sequencing input: peripheral blood. This TCR derives from a man older than 75 with COVID-19, enrolled during active disease. The CDR3 coding sequence is TGTGCCAGCATCTTAGGGACAGGAGGATACAACAACTATGGCTACACCTTC. Amino acids: CASILGTGGYNNYGYTF.